The rows below give T cell receptor beta chains drawn from one sample of a study of T and B cells in COVID-19 patients. TCRdb passed the multiplex PCR reads through MiXCR, listing each CDR3 protein once. This table holds some 1,400 distinct CDR3 sequences, around 25% found once. Sequencing used blood. These receptors were collected from a human donor with active COVID-19. CDR3s include the opening cysteine and the closing phenylalanine or tryptophan. Fields, in order: V gene, J gene, clone size, D gene, CDR3 DNA, CDR3 protein. D genes are given only for firm matches. Rows may omit the clone size; those that give it use once, few, many or a size class.

v_gene: TRBV6-4
j_gene: TRBJ2-1
abundance: NA
d_gene: NA
CDR3nt: TGTGCCAGCAGTGAGGGTGGACTGGATTACAATGAGCAGTTCTTC
CDR3aa: CASSEGGLDYNEQFF

v_gene: TRBV25-1
j_gene: TRBJ2-7
abundance: NA
d_gene: TRBD2
CDR3nt: TGTGCCAGCAGTCCTAGCGGGGGGGCTCGGTACGAGCAGTACTTC
CDR3aa: CASSPSGGARYEQYF

v_gene: TRBV20-1
j_gene: TRBJ2-7
abundance: NA
d_gene: NA
CDR3nt: TGCAGTGCGGGTGGGGTTAACTACGAGCAGTACTTC
CDR3aa: CSAGGVNYEQYF

v_gene: TRBV27
j_gene: TRBJ1-3
abundance: medium-sized
d_gene: NA
CDR3nt: TGTGCCAGCAGTTTGTCAGGGGGAAACACCATATATTTT
CDR3aa: CASSLSGGNTIYF

v_gene: TRBV5-1
j_gene: TRBJ1-1
abundance: medium-sized
d_gene: TRBD1
CDR3nt: TGCGCCAGCAGCACCGCCGGGACAGGGAACACTGAAGCTTTCTTT
CDR3aa: CASSTAGTGNTEAFF

v_gene: TRBV29-1
j_gene: TRBJ2-2
abundance: NA
d_gene: NA
CDR3nt: TGCAGCGGGAGGGGGACGAACACCGGGGAGCTGTTTTTT
CDR3aa: CSGRGTNTGELFF

v_gene: TRBV12-3/TRBV12-4
j_gene: TRBJ2-1
abundance: medium-sized
d_gene: NA
CDR3nt: TGTGCCAGCAGTTTAGTTCTTCCCTACAATGAGCAGTTCTTC
CDR3aa: CASSLVLPYNEQFF

v_gene: TRBV19
j_gene: TRBJ1-1
abundance: medium-sized
d_gene: NA
CDR3nt: TGTGCCAGTAGTATAGATCTTGCCCAACAGCTAGACACTGAAGCTTTCTTT
CDR3aa: CASSIDLAQQLDTEAFF

v_gene: TRBV5-1
j_gene: TRBJ2-7
abundance: medium-sized
d_gene: NA
CDR3nt: TGCGCCAGCAGCTTGATACTCGGACACAGCTCCTACGAGCAGTACTTC
CDR3aa: CASSLILGHSSYEQYF

v_gene: TRBV7-9
j_gene: TRBJ2-4
abundance: few
d_gene: TRBD2
CDR3nt: TGTGCCAGCGTACTAGCGGGAGGAGAGGGCAAAAACATTCAGTACTTC
CDR3aa: CASVLAGGEGKNIQYF

v_gene: TRBV15
j_gene: TRBJ2-5
abundance: medium-sized
d_gene: TRBD2
CDR3nt: TGTGCCACCAGCAGAGCGGTAGCGGGGGGGTTACCGGGGGAGACCCAGTACTTC
CDR3aa: CATSRAVAGGLPGETQYF

v_gene: TRBV4-2
j_gene: TRBJ2-5
abundance: NA
d_gene: TRBD2
CDR3nt: TGTGCCAGCAGCCAAGGATCCGGGACTAGCGGGACTAGAGAGACCCAGTACTTC
CDR3aa: CASSQGSGTSGTRETQYF

v_gene: TRBV20-1
j_gene: TRBJ1-2
abundance: NA
d_gene: TRBD1
CDR3nt: TGCAGTGCTAGAGATCCGGGACAGTCTAACTATGGCTACACCTTC
CDR3aa: CSARDPGQSNYGYTF

v_gene: TRBV28
j_gene: TRBJ1-6
abundance: few
d_gene: TRBD1
CDR3nt: TGTGCCAGCAGTTCCGCCACAGGGGGCGTCTCACCCCTCCACTTT
CDR3aa: CASSSATGGVSPLHF

v_gene: TRBV5-1
j_gene: TRBJ1-2
abundance: NA
d_gene: NA
CDR3nt: TGCGCCAGCAGCTTGGCCGGAAATACAGGGACTCGGACCTATGGCTACACCTTC
CDR3aa: CASSLAGNTGTRTYGYTF

v_gene: TRBV2
j_gene: TRBJ2-3
abundance: NA
d_gene: NA
CDR3nt: TGTGCCAGCAGCCGCACAGATACGCAGTATTTT
CDR3aa: CASSRTDTQYF

v_gene: TRBV6-2/TRBV6-3
j_gene: TRBJ2-1
abundance: medium-sized
d_gene: TRBD2
CDR3nt: TGTGCCAGCAGTTACAGGAATTTAGCGGGAGGGCGCAATGAGCAGTTCTTC
CDR3aa: CASSYRNLAGGRNEQFF

v_gene: TRBV28
j_gene: TRBJ2-3
abundance: NA
d_gene: NA
CDR3nt: TGTGCCACCAAACTACCGGGGACAGATACGCAGTATTTT
CDR3aa: CATKLPGTDTQYF

v_gene: TRBV7-9
j_gene: TRBJ2-7
abundance: NA
d_gene: TRBD2
CDR3nt: TGTGCCAGCAGCCCGATAATGGGAGCGGGGGGGCCTCAGGAGCAGTACTTC
CDR3aa: CASSPIMGAGGPQEQYF

v_gene: TRBV20-1
j_gene: TRBJ2-7
abundance: NA
d_gene: NA
CDR3nt: TGCAGTGCTAGGTCGGGACTTCCCTACTACGAGCAGTACTTC
CDR3aa: CSARSGLPYYEQYF

v_gene: TRBV29-1
j_gene: TRBJ2-7
abundance: few
d_gene: TRBD1
CDR3nt: TGCAGCGTTCTGGGACAGGGTTACGAGCAGTACTTC
CDR3aa: CSVLGQGYEQYF

v_gene: TRBV5-4
j_gene: TRBJ2-7
abundance: medium-sized
d_gene: NA
CDR3nt: TGTGCCAGCAGCTCGGACAGTTCCTACGAGCAGTACTTC
CDR3aa: CASSSDSSYEQYF

v_gene: TRBV11-2
j_gene: TRBJ1-1
abundance: NA
d_gene: NA
CDR3nt: TGTGCCAGCAGCTTAGAGGGGGGGTGGGACACTGAAGCTTTCTTT
CDR3aa: CASSLEGGWDTEAFF

v_gene: TRBV20-1
j_gene: TRBJ2-1
abundance: once
d_gene: NA
CDR3nt: TGCAGTGCTAGAGAGTCCCTGGCGGGACCCTCCTACAATGAGCAGTTCTTC
CDR3aa: CSARESLAGPSYNEQFF

v_gene: TRBV19
j_gene: TRBJ2-1
abundance: large
d_gene: NA
CDR3nt: TGTGCCAGTAGCCGCCCTGGGAATGAGCAGTTCTTC
CDR3aa: CASSRPGNEQFF

v_gene: TRBV6-1
j_gene: TRBJ2-1
abundance: NA
d_gene: NA
CDR3nt: TGTGCCAGCAGTGAATTTCAAGACGATGAGCAGTTCTTC
CDR3aa: CASSEFQDDEQFF

v_gene: TRBV19
j_gene: TRBJ2-1
abundance: large
d_gene: TRBD2
CDR3nt: TGTGCCAGTAGTGGGCCTAGCGGGCACAATGAGCAGTTCTTC
CDR3aa: CASSGPSGHNEQFF

v_gene: TRBV6-1
j_gene: TRBJ1-1
abundance: medium-sized
d_gene: NA
CDR3nt: TGTGCCAGCAGGGTCGGAGGGCAGCTAGGCACTGAAGCTTTCTTT
CDR3aa: CASRVGGQLGTEAFF

v_gene: TRBV5-1
j_gene: TRBJ2-2
abundance: medium-sized
d_gene: TRBD1
CDR3nt: TGCGCCAGCAGCTTGATAGGACAGGCGAACACCGGGGAGCTGTTTTTT
CDR3aa: CASSLIGQANTGELFF

v_gene: TRBV19
j_gene: TRBJ2-1
abundance: NA
d_gene: TRBD2
CDR3nt: TGTGCCAGCAGGACTAGCGGGAATAATGAGCAGTTCTTC
CDR3aa: CASRTSGNNEQFF

v_gene: TRBV19
j_gene: TRBJ1-5
abundance: large
d_gene: NA
CDR3nt: TGTGCCAGTAGTTTCCGGGACAGCAATCAGCCCCAGCATTTT
CDR3aa: CASSFRDSNQPQHF

v_gene: TRBV10-3
j_gene: TRBJ1-6
abundance: few
d_gene: NA
CDR3nt: TGTGCCATCAGTGTTGATGATCGGAGCGGGACCTCTCGATCACCCCTCCACTTT
CDR3aa: CAISVDDRSGTSRSPLHF

v_gene: TRBV27
j_gene: TRBJ1-2
abundance: NA
d_gene: NA
CDR3nt: TGTGCCAGCAGTTTATCGGACAGAGACCTTTTGGGCTACACCTTC
CDR3aa: CASSLSDRDLLGYTF

v_gene: TRBV4-3
j_gene: TRBJ2-1
abundance: few
d_gene: NA
CDR3nt: TGCGCCAGCAGCCAAGATTGGGGGCGGGTGAACAATGAGCAGTTCTTC
CDR3aa: CASSQDWGRVNNEQFF

v_gene: TRBV5-1
j_gene: TRBJ2-1
abundance: NA
d_gene: NA
CDR3nt: TGCGCCAGCAGCTTGGCGGTTGGTTCCTACAATGAGCAGTTCTTC
CDR3aa: CASSLAVGSYNEQFF

v_gene: TRBV5-1
j_gene: TRBJ2-2
abundance: few
d_gene: NA
CDR3nt: TGCGCCAGCAGCCTTCAGGGCACCGGGGAGCTGTTTTTT
CDR3aa: CASSLQGTGELFF

v_gene: TRBV12-3/TRBV12-4
j_gene: TRBJ1-5
abundance: medium-sized
d_gene: NA
CDR3nt: TGTGCCAGCAGTTTAGCGGGGGGGAGCAATCAGCCCCAGCATTTT
CDR3aa: CASSLAGGSNQPQHF

v_gene: TRBV5-6
j_gene: TRBJ1-3
abundance: medium-sized
d_gene: NA
CDR3nt: TGTGCCAGCAGCTTGGGCGGCCGTCCTTCTGGAAACACCATATATTTT
CDR3aa: CASSLGGRPSGNTIYF

v_gene: TRBV9
j_gene: TRBJ2-2
abundance: medium-sized
d_gene: NA
CDR3nt: TGTGCCAGCAGCGTAGACCCGAACACCGGGGAGCTGTTTTTT
CDR3aa: CASSVDPNTGELFF

v_gene: TRBV6-4
j_gene: TRBJ1-5
abundance: NA
d_gene: NA
CDR3nt: TGTGCCAGCTGTACCCAATTAGGGATGGGGAATCAGCCCCAGCATTTT
CDR3aa: CASCTQLGMGNQPQHF

v_gene: TRBV11-1
j_gene: TRBJ2-7
abundance: NA
d_gene: NA
CDR3nt: TGTGCCAGCAGCTTAGTCGGGAGCGGGGAGCAGTACTTC
CDR3aa: CASSLVGSGEQYF

v_gene: TRBV19
j_gene: TRBJ2-3
abundance: NA
d_gene: TRBD2
CDR3nt: TGTGCCAGTAGACGGACTAGCGGGGATTCAGATACGCAGTATTTT
CDR3aa: CASRRTSGDSDTQYF

v_gene: TRBV12-3/TRBV12-4
j_gene: TRBJ2-1
abundance: NA
d_gene: NA
CDR3nt: TGTGCCAGCAGCGTACTAGTAGGCAATGAGCAGTTCTTC
CDR3aa: CASSVLVGNEQFF

v_gene: TRBV11-2
j_gene: TRBJ1-1
abundance: NA
d_gene: NA
CDR3nt: TGTGCCAGCAGCCCCGTGGGCACTGAAGCTTTCTTT
CDR3aa: CASSPVGTEAFF

v_gene: TRBV6-5
j_gene: TRBJ1-5
abundance: medium-sized
d_gene: TRBD1
CDR3nt: TGTGCCAGCAGGGGACAGGGTGGCAATCAGCCCCAGCATTTT
CDR3aa: CASRGQGGNQPQHF

v_gene: TRBV27
j_gene: TRBJ2-2
abundance: NA
d_gene: NA
CDR3nt: TGTGCCAGCTTAGATTTGGGGACCGGGGAGCTGTTTTTT
CDR3aa: CASLDLGTGELFF

v_gene: TRBV14
j_gene: TRBJ2-5
abundance: medium-sized
d_gene: NA
CDR3nt: TGTGCCAGCAGCCAGTTAGCGAGCCAAGAGACCCAGTACTTC
CDR3aa: CASSQLASQETQYF

v_gene: TRBV10-3
j_gene: TRBJ2-7
abundance: NA
d_gene: TRBD1
CDR3nt: TGTGCCATCAAAGGGGACAGCTCCTACGAGCAGTACTTC
CDR3aa: CAIKGDSSYEQYF

v_gene: TRBV5-1
j_gene: TRBJ1-3
abundance: NA
d_gene: TRBD1
CDR3nt: TGCGCCAGCAGCTTGTATTCGGCGGGACAGGTTACGGGAAACACCATATATTTT
CDR3aa: CASSLYSAGQVTGNTIYF